This TCR beta chain was recorded in a study of blood T cell repertoires in COVID-19. Study information: Samples representing acute and convalescent COVID-19 were sourced from the United States, Italy and Spain. From T cells, B-cell-depleted T cells, or PBMCs came the material, which was cDNA or gDNA.

Sequencing used immunoSEQ multiplex PCR; TCRdb keeps in-frame clones, though not all of them. Of 150,000 to 180,000 clones listed, approximately 85% were seen once; the top ten hold 0.6% to 0.7%. From germline, CDR1 is ENHRY and CDR2 SYGVKD. The CDR3 covers 12 residues. V dropped 6 bases and J dropped 7; count of bases not matched to a gene: 5. Those enrolled in Seattle joined during active infection and were followed longitudinally afterward. The receptor was isolated from a man in his 60s with COVID-19, enrolled during active disease. The source material was peripheral blood. V usage is TRBV10-3 and J usage is TRBJ1-2, with 7 bases fitting TRBD1. The CDR3 sequence: CAIRGTVGGYTF. The DNA for the CDR3 is TGTGCCATCAGAGGGACAGTCGGTGGCTACACCTTC.